A selection of T cell receptor beta chains follows, all from one sample in a study of CD8+ T cells in alopecia areata. TCRdb keeps only in-frame clones here, not all; method: immunoSEQ multiplex PCR. This sample has 180,000 or so clones, with around 64% found just once. Sequencing used CD8+ T cells sorted from blood, obtained at week 0. The receptors stem from a human donor with alopecia areata. Each CDR3 is given with its conserved first and last residue. The order of the fields is clone size, J gene, V gene, D gene, CDR3 protein, CDR3 DNA. D genes are given only for firm matches. Clone size is not always given. Where it is, it says once, few, many or a class for expanded clones.

few	TRBJ1-1	TRBV13	TRBD1	CASGGQGRTEAFF	TGTGCCAGCGGCGGACAGGGGCGCACTGAAGCTTTCTTT
.	TRBJ2-7	TRBV7-9	.	CASSPPSPRTYEQYF	TGTGCCAGCAGCCCGCCCTCTCCGAGGACCTACGAGCAGTACTTC
.	TRBJ2-7	TRBV6-1	TRBD1	CASSPRDSLYEQYF	TGTGCCAGCAGTCCTCGGGACAGCCTTTACGAGCAGTACTTC
.	TRBJ2-7	TRBV30	.	CAWSVGTRYEQYF	TGTGCCTGGAGTGTGGGGACAAGGTACGAGCAGTACTTC
few	TRBJ2-3	TRBV15	.	CATSTLGEGEYF	TGTGCCACCAGCACCCTGGGTGAAGGGGAGTATTTT
.	TRBJ2-7	TRBV6-5	.	CASSVLSQSYEQYF	TGTGCCAGCAGTGTGTTGTCCCAGAGCTACGAGCAGTACTTC
.	TRBJ1-2	TRBV4-1	TRBD1	CASSQIISGTGGYGYTF	TGCGCCAGCAGCCAAATAATTTCCGGGACAGGGGGCTATGGCTACACCTTC
once	TRBJ1-1	TRBV27	.	CASSLSRGQNTEAFF	TGTGCCAGCAGTTTATCGAGAGGTCAGAACACTGAAGCTTTCTTT
few	TRBJ2-2	TRBV7-9	.	CASSEGTGELFF	TGTGCCAGCAGCGAGGGGACCGGGGAGCTGTTTTTT
.	TRBJ2-7	TRBV30	TRBD1	CAWSGTGVIYEQYF	TGTGCCTGGAGCGGGACAGGGGTTATCTACGAGCAGTACTTC
.	TRBJ2-6	TRBV10-3	.	CAIREWETGSGANVLTF	TGTGCCATCAGGGAGTGGGAGACAGGCTCTGGGGCCAACGTCCTGACTTTC
.	TRBJ2-1	TRBV7-6	.	CASSLGVNNEQFF	TGTGCCAGCAGCTTAGGCGTTAACAATGAGCAGTTCTTC
.	TRBJ1-2	TRBV9	TRBD1	CASSADRVHTYGYTF	TGTGCCAGCAGCGCAGACAGGGTCCACACCTATGGCTACACCTTC
.	TRBJ2-7	TRBV6-5	.	CASSYAGFGLEQYF	TGTGCCAGCAGTTACGCGGGGTTCGGCTTGGAGCAGTACTTC
.	TRBJ2-3	TRBV5-6	.	CASSPGSDTQYF	TGTGCCAGCAGCCCAGGGTCAGATACGCAGTATTTT
.	TRBJ1-5	TRBV7-9	.	CASSPGGQVQPQHF	TGTGCCAGCAGCCCCGGGGGCCAGGTTCAGCCCCAGCATTTT
once	TRBJ1-6	TRBV9	.	CASSVVSDSPLHF	TGTGCCAGCAGCGTAGTTTCCGATTCACCCCTCCACTTT
.	TRBJ1-1	TRBV11-2	.	CASSFPNTEAFF	TGTGCCAGCAGCTTCCCAAACACTGAAGCTTTCTTT
few	TRBJ2-3	TRBV5-6	TRBD1	CASSPGGDTQYF	TGTGCCAGCAGCCCAGGGGGAGATACGCAGTATTTT
.	TRBJ2-7	TRBV27	.	CASSLWGSSYEQYF	TGTGCCAGCAGTTTATGGGGGAGCTCCTACGAGCAGTACTTC
.	TRBJ2-3	TRBV6-5	TRBD1	CASSYSRAGGQYF	TGTGCCAGCAGTTACTCGAGGGCAGGGGGGCAGTATTTT
.	TRBJ1-5	TRBV5-6	TRBD1	CASSYTRGQIDQPQHF	TGTGCCAGCAGCTACACCCGGGGACAGATAGATCAGCCCCAGCATTTT
.	TRBJ1-2	TRBV9	.	CASSKVQIPNYGYTF	TGTGCCAGCAGCAAAGTCCAGATTCCTAACTATGGCTACACCTTC
.	TRBJ2-3	TRBV13	.	CASSLGGYADTQYF	TGTGCCAGCAGCTTGGGGGGTTACGCAGATACGCAGTATTTT
.	TRBJ2-7	TRBV5-4	.	CASSLAGKTHEQYF	TGTGCCAGCAGCTTGGCAGGGAAAACCCACGAGCAGTACTTC
once	TRBJ1-4	TRBV29-1	TRBD1	CSVAFGQGPEGLVGKLFF	TGCAGCGTTGCATTCGGACAGGGGCCGGAAGGTTTGGTCGGAAAACTGTTTTTT
once	TRBJ1-2	TRBV30	.	CAWSQVNYGYTF	TGTGCCTGGAGTCAGGTTAACTATGGCTACACCTTC